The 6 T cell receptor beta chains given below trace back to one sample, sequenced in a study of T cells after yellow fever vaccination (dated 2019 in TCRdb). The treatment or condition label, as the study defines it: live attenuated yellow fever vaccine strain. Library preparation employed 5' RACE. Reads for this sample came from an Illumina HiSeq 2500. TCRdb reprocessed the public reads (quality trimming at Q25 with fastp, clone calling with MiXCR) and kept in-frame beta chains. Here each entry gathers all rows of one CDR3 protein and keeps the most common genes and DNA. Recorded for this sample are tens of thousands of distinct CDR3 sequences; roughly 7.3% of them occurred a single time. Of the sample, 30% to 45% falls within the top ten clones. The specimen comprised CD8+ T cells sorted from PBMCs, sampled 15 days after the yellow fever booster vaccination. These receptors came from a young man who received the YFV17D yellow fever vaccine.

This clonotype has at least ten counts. The CDR3 reads CAWGTPDSESSYEQYF. The CDR3, as DNA: TGTGCCTGGGGCACTCCGGACAGCGAGAGCTCCTACGAGCAGTACTTC. The chain couples TRBV30 to TRBJ2-7; possible D gene TRBD1, 6 bases. Trimming shortened V by 5 bases and J by 0 bases, and 20 bases separated the two germline ends. Germline V gene lookup returns CDR1 GTSNPN and CDR2 SVGIG (reference sequence). There are 16 residues in the CDR3. Variable domain in full (rest from reference TRBV30 and TRBJ2-7): SQTIHQWPATLVQPVGSPLSLECTVEGTSNPNLYWYRQAAGRGLQLLFYSVGIGQISSEVPQNLSASRPQDRQFILSSKKLLLSDSGFYLCAWGTPDSESSYEQYFGPGTRLTVT.

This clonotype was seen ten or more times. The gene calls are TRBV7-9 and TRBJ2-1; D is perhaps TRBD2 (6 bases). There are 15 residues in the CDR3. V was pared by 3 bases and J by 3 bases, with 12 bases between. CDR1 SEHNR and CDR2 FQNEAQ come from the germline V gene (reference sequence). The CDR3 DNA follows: TGTGCCAGCAGCTTCGACGGGAGTGTCTACAATGAGCAGTTCTTC. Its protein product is CASSFDGSVYNEQFF.

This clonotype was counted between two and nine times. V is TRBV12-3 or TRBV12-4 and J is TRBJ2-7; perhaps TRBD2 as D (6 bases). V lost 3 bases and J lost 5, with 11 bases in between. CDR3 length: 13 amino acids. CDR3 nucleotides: TGTGCCAGCAGTTTCGGGAGCGAAGACGAGCAGTACTTC. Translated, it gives CASSFGSEDEQYF.

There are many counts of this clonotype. CDR3 in DNA: TGTGCCAGCAGCGTGGTGGGCCTCAATGAGCAGTTCTTC. Its translation is CASSVVGLNEQFF. The chain recombines TRBV9 with TRBJ2-1; D not certain. This CDR3 is built from 13 residues. The V gene's germline CDR1 is SGDLS and CDR2 YYNGEE. Trimming removed 2 bases from V and 6 bases from J, with 9 bases in between.

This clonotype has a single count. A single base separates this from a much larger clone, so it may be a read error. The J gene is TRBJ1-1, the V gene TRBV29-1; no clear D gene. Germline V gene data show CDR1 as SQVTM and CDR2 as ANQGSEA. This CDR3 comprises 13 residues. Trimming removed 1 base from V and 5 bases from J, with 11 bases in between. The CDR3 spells CSVEGVSRTEAFF. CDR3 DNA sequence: TGCAGCGTTGAAGGAGTGTCGAGGACTGAAGCTTTCTTT.

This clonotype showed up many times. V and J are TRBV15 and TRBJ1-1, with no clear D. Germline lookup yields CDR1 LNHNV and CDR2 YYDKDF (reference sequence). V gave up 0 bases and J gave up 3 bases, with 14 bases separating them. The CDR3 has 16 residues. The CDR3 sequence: CATSRDPHSGDTEAFF. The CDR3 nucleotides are TGTGCCACCAGCAGAGATCCCCACAGTGGGGACACTGAAGCTTTCTTT.